A selection of T cell receptor beta chains follows, all from one sample in a study of breast tumors, draining lymph nodes, adjacent tissues. TCRdb re-derived calls from the multiplex PCR reads in MiXCR, one entry per CDR3 protein. The sample carries 150,000 to 200,000 distinct CDR3 sequences, around a third recorded once. Sequenced sample: axillary lymph node tissue. The receptor set was obtained from a female donor with breast cancer. Some clones in this sample may be carry-over from other donors' samples. Both conserved end residues are part of each CDR3. D genes are given only for firm matches. Clone size, where shown, is once, few, many, or a class for clones that have expanded.

>NA|TRBV12-3/TRBV12-4|TRBJ1-2|once
TGTGCCAGCAGGTCGGGTAGAAACTATGGCTACACCTTC
CASRSGRNYGYTF
>NA|TRBV5-1|TRBJ1-2|many
TGCGCCAGCAGCTTGGCCGGAGGGGAACGCTATGGCTACACCTTC
CASSLAGGERYGYTF
>TRBD1|TRBV7-2|TRBJ2-6|many
TGTGCCAGCAGCGGGACAGGGGGCGGAAGGGTCCTGACTTTC
CASSGTGGGRVLTF
>TRBD1|TRBV6-5|TRBJ1-2|few
TGTGCCAGCAGTCATGGGGGGCGGCGAGGGGGCGGCTACACCTTC
CASSHGGRRGGGYTF
>TRBD2|TRBV3-1|TRBJ2-7|few
TGTGCCAGCAGCCAACAATTTAGCGGGACCCCCTCCTACGAGCAGTACTTC
CASSQQFSGTPSYEQYF
>NA|TRBV18|TRBJ2-2|NA
TGTGCCAGCTCACCACCGGCACAGGGGAACACCGGGGAGCTGTTTTTT
CASSPPAQGNTGELFF
>TRBD2|TRBV6-6|TRBJ2-7|many
TGTGCCAGCAGTTACTCTACACTAGCGGGAGCGGGCGAGCAGTACTTC
CASSYSTLAGAGEQYF
>NA|TRBV7-2|TRBJ2-1|many
TGTGCCAGCAGCTCAAGGCGCTTGGATGAGCAGTTCTTC
CASSSRRLDEQFF
>NA|TRBV9|TRBJ1-2|many
TGTGCCAGCAGCGTGGGGGCTAGTGGCTACACCTTC
CASSVGASGYTF
>NA|TRBV20-1|TRBJ1-4|NA
TGCAGTGCCCCTAAGGGGGGGGAAAAACTGTTTTTT
CSAPKGGEKLFF
>TRBD2|TRBV9|TRBJ2-5|many
TGTGCCAGCAGCGCCAAGGGGACTAGTCCTCTGGAGACCCAGTACTTC
CASSAKGTSPLETQYF
>NA|TRBV4-2|TRBJ2-1|many
TGTGCCAGCAGCCAAGCCTTTGAGCAGTTCTTC
CASSQAFEQFF
>NA|TRBV11-3|TRBJ2-1|many
TGTGCCAGCAGCATCTCAGCGGTGGGCAATGAGCAGTTCTTC
CASSISAVGNEQFF
>NA|TRBV19|TRBJ2-6|once
TGTGCCAGTAGTATAGGGGCCAACGTCCTGACTTTC
CASSIGANVLTF
>TRBD1|TRBV12-3/TRBV12-4|TRBJ1-2|many
TGTGCCAGCAGACCGGACAGGGCCTCCTATGGCTACACCTTC
CASRPDRASYGYTF
>NA|TRBV7-2|TRBJ2-7|NA
TGTGCCAGCAGCTTCACAGGCCGATCCTACGAGCAGTACTTC
CASSFTGRSYEQYF
>NA|TRBV27|TRBJ2-2|few
TGTGCCAGTTTGCACCGGGCCCAAGAGCTGTTTTTT
CASLHRAQELFF
>TRBD1|TRBV6-5|TRBJ1-5|few
TGTGCCAGCAGTCAGGGGGGCGCCGGTCAGCCCCAGCATTTT
CASSQGGAGQPQHF
>NA|TRBV5-1|TRBJ1-1|NA
TGCGCCAGCAGCTTGTCCGCAGATAACACTGAAGCTTTCTTT
CASSLSADNTEAFF
>NA|TRBV30|TRBJ1-3|many
TGTGCCTGGAGTGTACCCAACTACTTTTCTGGAAACACCATATATTTT
CAWSVPNYFSGNTIYF